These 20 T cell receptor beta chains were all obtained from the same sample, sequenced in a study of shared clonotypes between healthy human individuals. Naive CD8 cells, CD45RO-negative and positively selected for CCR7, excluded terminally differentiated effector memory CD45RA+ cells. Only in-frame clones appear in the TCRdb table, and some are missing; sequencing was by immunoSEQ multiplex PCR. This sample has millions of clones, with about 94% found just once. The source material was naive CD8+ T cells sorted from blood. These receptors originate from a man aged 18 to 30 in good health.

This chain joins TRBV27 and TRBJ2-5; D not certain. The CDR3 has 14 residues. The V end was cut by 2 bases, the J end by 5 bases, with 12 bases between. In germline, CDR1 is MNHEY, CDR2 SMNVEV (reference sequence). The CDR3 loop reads CASSLGGLLETQYF. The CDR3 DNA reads TGTGCCAGCAGTTTAGGTGGGCTACTTGAGACCCAGTACTTC.

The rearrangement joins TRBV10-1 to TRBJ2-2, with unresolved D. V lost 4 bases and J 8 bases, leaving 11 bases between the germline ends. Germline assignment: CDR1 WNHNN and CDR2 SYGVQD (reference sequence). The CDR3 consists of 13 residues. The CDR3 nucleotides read TGCGCCAGCAGTGGAGCTAGTAGGGGGGAGCTGTTTTTT. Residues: CASSGASRGELFF.

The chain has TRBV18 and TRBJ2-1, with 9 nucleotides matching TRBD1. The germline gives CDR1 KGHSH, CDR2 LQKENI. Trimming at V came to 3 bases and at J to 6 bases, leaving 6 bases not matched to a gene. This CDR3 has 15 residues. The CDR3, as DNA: TGTGCCAGCTCACCGAAGGACAGGGGAGGCAATGAGCAGTTCTTC. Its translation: CASSPKDRGGNEQFF.

CDR3 protein: CASSWTSGHSYEQYF. The CDR3 bases are TGTGCCAGCAGCTGGACTAGCGGCCACTCCTACGAGCAGTACTTC. The rearrangement uses TRBV13 and TRBJ2-7, with 10 bases that match TRBD2. In germline, CDR1 is PRHDT, CDR2 FYEKMQ (reference sequence). Trimming at V came to 4 bases and at J to 0 bases, leaving 3 bases not matched to a gene. This CDR3 is built from 15 residues.

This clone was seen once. The CDR3 reads CASSSAGVRSPLHF. Written as DNA, the CDR3 is TGTGCCAGCAGTTCCGCCGGGGTCCGGTCACCCCTCCACTTT. The J gene is TRBJ1-6, the V gene TRBV6-5; no definite D call. V dropped 4 bases and J dropped 10 bases, with 14 bases sitting between them. Germline CDR1 is MNHEY and CDR2 is SVGAGI. The CDR3 spans 14 residues.

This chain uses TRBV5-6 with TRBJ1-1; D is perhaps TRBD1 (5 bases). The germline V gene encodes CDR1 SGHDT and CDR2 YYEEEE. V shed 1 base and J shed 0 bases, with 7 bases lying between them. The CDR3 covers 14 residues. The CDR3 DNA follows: TGTGCCAGCAGCTTGACAGGCCTGAACACTGAAGCTTTCTTT. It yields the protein CASSLTGLNTEAFF.

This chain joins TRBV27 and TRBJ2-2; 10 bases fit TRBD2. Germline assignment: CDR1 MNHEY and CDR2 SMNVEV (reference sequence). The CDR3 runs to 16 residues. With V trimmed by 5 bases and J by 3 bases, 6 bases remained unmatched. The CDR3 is CASSLLGLADTGELFF. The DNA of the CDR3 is TGTGCCAGCAGTCTACTCGGACTAGCGGACACCGGGGAGCTGTTTTTT.

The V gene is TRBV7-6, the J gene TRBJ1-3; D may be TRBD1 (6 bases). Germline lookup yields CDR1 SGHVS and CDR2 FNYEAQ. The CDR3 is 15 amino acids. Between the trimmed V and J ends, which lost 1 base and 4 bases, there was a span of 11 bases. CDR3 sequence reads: CASSLGGGLGNTIYF. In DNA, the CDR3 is TGTGCCAGCAGCTTAGGAGGGGGGCTCGGAAACACCATATATTTT.

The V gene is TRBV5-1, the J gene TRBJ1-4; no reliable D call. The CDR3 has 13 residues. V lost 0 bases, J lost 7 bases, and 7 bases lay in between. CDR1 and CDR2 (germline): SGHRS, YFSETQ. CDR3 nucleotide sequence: TGCGCCAGCAGCTTGGCCCCGGGTGAAAAACTGTTTTTT. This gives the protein CASSLAPGEKLFF.

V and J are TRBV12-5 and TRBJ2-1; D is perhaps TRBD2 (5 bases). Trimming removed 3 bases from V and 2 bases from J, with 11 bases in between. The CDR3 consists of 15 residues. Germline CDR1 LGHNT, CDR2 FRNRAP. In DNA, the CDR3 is TGTGCTAGTGGTTTTTCAGCGGACCCCTACAATGAGCAGTTCTTC. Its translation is CASGFSADPYNEQFF.

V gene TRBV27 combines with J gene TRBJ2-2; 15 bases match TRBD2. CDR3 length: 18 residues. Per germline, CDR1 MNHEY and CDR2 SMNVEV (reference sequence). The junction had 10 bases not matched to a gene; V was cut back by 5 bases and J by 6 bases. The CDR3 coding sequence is TGTGCCAGCAGTGACGGACTAGCGGGAGGGCAGTACCCCGGGGAGCTGTTTTTT. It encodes CASSDGLAGGQYPGELFF.

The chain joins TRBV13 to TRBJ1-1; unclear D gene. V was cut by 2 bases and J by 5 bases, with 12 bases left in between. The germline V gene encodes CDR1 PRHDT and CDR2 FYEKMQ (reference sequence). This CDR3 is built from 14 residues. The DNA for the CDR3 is TGTGCCAGCAGCTTACCCAGCGGGCTTACTGAAGCTTTCTTT. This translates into CASSLPSGLTEAFF.

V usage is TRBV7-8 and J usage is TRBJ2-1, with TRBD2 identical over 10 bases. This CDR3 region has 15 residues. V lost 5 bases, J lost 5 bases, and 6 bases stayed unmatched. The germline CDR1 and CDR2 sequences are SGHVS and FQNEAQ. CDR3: CASSASGGPHNEQFF. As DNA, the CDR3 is TGTGCCAGCAGCGCTAGCGGGGGCCCCCACAATGAGCAGTTCTTC. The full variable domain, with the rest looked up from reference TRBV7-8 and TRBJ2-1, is GAGVSQSPRYKVAKRGQDVALRCDPISGHVSLFWYQQALGQGPEFLTYFQNEAQLDKSGLPSDRFFAERPEGSVSTLKIQRTQQEDSAVYLCASSASGGPHNEQFFGPGTRLTVL.

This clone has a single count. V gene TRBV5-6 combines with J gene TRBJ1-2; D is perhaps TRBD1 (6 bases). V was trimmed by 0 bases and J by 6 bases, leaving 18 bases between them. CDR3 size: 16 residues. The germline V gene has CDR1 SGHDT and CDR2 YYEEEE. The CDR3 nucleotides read TGTGCCAGCAGCTTGGAGGTCGGGGGGCCTTCCCATGGCTACACCTTC. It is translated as CASSLEVGGPSHGYTF.

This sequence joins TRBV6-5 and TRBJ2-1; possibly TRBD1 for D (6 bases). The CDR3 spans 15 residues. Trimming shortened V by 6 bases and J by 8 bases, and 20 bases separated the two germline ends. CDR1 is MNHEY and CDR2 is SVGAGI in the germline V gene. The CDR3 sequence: CASRDPVGEGDEQFF. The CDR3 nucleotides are TGTGCCAGCAGGGATCCCGTGGGAGAGGGGGATGAGCAGTTCTTC.

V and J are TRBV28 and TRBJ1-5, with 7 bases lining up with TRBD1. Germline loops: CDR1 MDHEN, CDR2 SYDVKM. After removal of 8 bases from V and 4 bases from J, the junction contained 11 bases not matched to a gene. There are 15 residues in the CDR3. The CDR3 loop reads CASGPRGPLNQPQHF. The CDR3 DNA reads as TGTGCCAGCGGACCTAGGGGGCCCCTGAATCAGCCCCAGCATTTT. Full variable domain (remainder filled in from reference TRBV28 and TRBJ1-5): DVKVTQSSRYLVKRTGEKVFLECVQDMDHENMFWYRQDPGLGLRLIYFSYDVKMKEKGDIPEGYSVSREKKERFSLILESASTNQTSMYLCASGPRGPLNQPQHFGDGTRLSIL.

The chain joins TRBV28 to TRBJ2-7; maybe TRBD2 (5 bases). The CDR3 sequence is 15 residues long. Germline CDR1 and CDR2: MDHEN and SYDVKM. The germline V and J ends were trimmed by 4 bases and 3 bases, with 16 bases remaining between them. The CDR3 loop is CASSSDPRGSYEQYF. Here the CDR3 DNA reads TGTGCCAGCAGTTCGGACCCTCGGGGAAGCTACGAGCAGTACTTC.

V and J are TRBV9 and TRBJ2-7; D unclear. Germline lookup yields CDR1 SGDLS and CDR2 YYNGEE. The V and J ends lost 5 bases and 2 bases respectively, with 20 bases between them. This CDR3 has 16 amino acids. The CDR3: CASSSNQAARTYEQYF. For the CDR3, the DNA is TGTGCCAGCAGTTCTAACCAGGCAGCGCGGACCTACGAGCAGTACTTC.

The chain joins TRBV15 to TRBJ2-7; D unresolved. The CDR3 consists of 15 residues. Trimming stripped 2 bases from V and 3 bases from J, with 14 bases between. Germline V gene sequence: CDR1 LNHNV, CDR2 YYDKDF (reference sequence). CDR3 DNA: TGTGCCACCAGCAGACCGTGGGATGGGATCTACGAGCAGTACTTC. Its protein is CATSRPWDGIYEQYF.

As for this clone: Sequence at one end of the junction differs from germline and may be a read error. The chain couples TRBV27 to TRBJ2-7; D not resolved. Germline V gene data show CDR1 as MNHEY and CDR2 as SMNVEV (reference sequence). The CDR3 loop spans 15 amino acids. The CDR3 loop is CASSLSAGPSHEQYF. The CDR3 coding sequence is TGTGCCAGCAGTTTATCGGCCGGGCCCTCCCACGAGCAGTACTTC.